These 15 T cell receptor beta chains share one sample of origin, sequenced in a study of OX40 agonist ivuxolimab in advanced cancers. To prepare the library, the immunoSEQ multiplex PCR assay was applied. TCRdb took this table from immuneACCESS and kept in-frame rearrangements with V and J called. Such tables lack part of the clones; where checked against another copy, unresolved V genes explain under half of the gap, and the rest is unexplained. The sample table contains 68,000 or so clones; only one count was recorded for about 80% of them. More than 1.4% of the sample is held by the ten biggest clonotypes. This sample comprised CD4+ or CD8+ T cells sorted from blood, obtained in a trial of the OX40 agonist ivuxolimab. The receptors here all came from an adult with an advanced solid tumor such as melanoma, head and neck, liver or kidney cancer.

The chain carries TRBV15 and TRBJ2-4; tentatively, D is TRBD1 or TRBD2 (5 bases each). CDR3 length: 15 residues. CDR1 is LNHNV and CDR2 is YYDKDF in the germline V gene (reference sequence). Trimming stripped 0 bases from V and 5 bases from J, with 11 bases between. CDR3 region: CATSRDGGRENIQYF. CDR3 DNA sequence: TGTGCCACCAGCAGAGATGGGGGACGGGAAAACATTCAGTACTTC.

This clone was counted at least ten times. Additional DNA sequences in this sample encode the identical CDR3. This chain links TRBV29-1 with TRBJ2-7; 7 nucleotides align to TRBD1. This CDR3 comprises 12 residues. Germline V CDR1 and CDR2: SQVTM, ANQGSEA. V lost 6 bases and J lost 3; bases outside the gene matches: 5. The CDR3 loop is CSVQGQIYEQYF. CDR3 nucleotide sequence: TGCAGCGTACAGGGACAGATCTACGAGCAGTACTTC.

CDR3 DNA sequence: TGTGCCAGCAGCCGAACGGGACAGGGAACCGGGGAGCTGTTTTTT. It encodes CASSRTGQGTGELFF. The gene calls are TRBV7-7 and TRBJ2-2; 9 bases fit TRBD1. The V and J ends lost 5 bases and 5 bases, in that order; junction bases with no gene match: 6. This CDR3 is 15 amino acids long. Germline lookup yields CDR1 SSHAT and CDR2 FNYEAQ (reference sequence).

The V and J genes are TRBV19 and TRBJ2-7; D is unclear. V was cut by 5 bases and J by 1 base, with 3 bases left in between. Germline CDR1 reads LNHDA; CDR2 reads SQIVND (reference sequence). The CDR3 is 11 amino acids. CDR3 nucleotide sequence: TGTGCCAGTAGTGGTTCCTACGAGCAGTACTTC. Amino acids: CASSGSYEQYF.

J is TRBJ2-3 and V is TRBV11-2, with D possibly matching TRBD2 (5 bases). Germline CDR1 reads SGHAT; CDR2 reads FQNNGV. The CDR3 runs 16 residues. Trimming cost V 5 bases and J 2 bases, with 17 bases left between them. For the CDR3, the DNA is TGTGCCAGCAGCATCCCGCTAGCACTTACCACAGATACGCAGTATTTT. As protein: CASSIPLALTTDTQYF. Together with reference TRBV11-2 and TRBJ2-3, the CDR3 gives the full variable domain: EAGVAQSPRYKIIEKRQSVAFWCNPISGHATLYWYQQILGQGPKLLIQFQNNGVVDDSQLPKDRFSAERLKGVDSTLKIQPAKLEDSAVYLCASSIPLALTTDTQYFGPGTRLTVL.

The J gene is TRBJ1-1, the V gene TRBV19; 8 bases line up with TRBD1. V shed 9 bases and J 3 bases; nucleotides not matched to a gene: 18. Per germline, CDR1 LNHDA and CDR2 SQIVND (reference sequence). The CDR3 runs to 17 residues. The CDR3 protein is CASMPRGRGLRDTEAFF. CDR3 sequence (DNA): TGTGCCAGCATGCCCCGGGGCAGGGGGCTAAGAGACACTGAAGCTTTCTTT.

This clone appeared a few times. V is TRBV6-5 and J is TRBJ2-2; D is perhaps TRBD1 (5 bases). Germline CDR1 MNHEY, CDR2 SVGAGI. Trimming pared 3 bases from V and 1 base from J, leaving 12 bases between. There are 16 residues in the CDR3. The CDR3 DNA reads as TGTGCCAGCAGTTATGACAGACCCCAGAACACCGGGGAGCTGTTTTTT. Protein: CASSYDRPQNTGELFF.

The CDR3 protein is CASSQDLGSGELFF. CDR3 in DNA: TGTGCCAGCAGCCAAGATCTGGGGAGCGGGGAGCTGTTTTTT. The chain recombines TRBV4-2 with TRBJ2-2, with D tentatively TRBD2 (5 bases). The CDR3 has 14 residues. Trimming removed 0 bases from V and 7 bases from J, with 9 bases in between. CDR1 is LGHNA, CDR2 YNFKEQ, per germline.

In this sample, this clone turned up a few times. The V call is TRBV14, the J call TRBJ1-6, with no clear D. The germline V and J ends were trimmed by 4 bases and 7 bases, with 11 bases remaining between them. The CDR3 is made up of 14 amino acids. CDR1 and CDR2 from the germline V gene are SGHDN and FVKESK. CDR3 sequence reads: CASSLVRVNSPLHF. CDR3 in DNA: TGTGCCAGCAGCCTTGTTAGGGTGAATTCACCCCTCCACTTT.

The chain joins TRBV7-9 to TRBJ2-2, with D unclear. Trimming left V 3 bases short and J 4 bases short, with 9 bases between. This CDR3 spans 14 amino acids. Germline V gives CDR1 SEHNR, CDR2 FQNEAQ (reference sequence). CDR3 protein: CASSFMGSTGELFF. DNA of the CDR3: TGTGCCAGCAGCTTTATGGGGTCCACCGGGGAGCTGTTTTTT.

The V gene is TRBV14, the J gene TRBJ2-2; TRBD2 matches 7 bases. CDR3 length: 15 amino acids. Per the germline V gene, CDR1 is SGHDN and CDR2 is FVKESK. Losses at the gene ends were 5 bases for V and 6 bases for J; bases not matched to a gene: 9. The CDR3 loop is CASSWRGYAAGELFF. The CDR3 DNA is TGTGCCAGCAGCTGGCGGGGGTACGCTGCCGGGGAGCTGTTTTTT.

This rearrangement joins TRBV5-4 to TRBJ1-6; D is ambiguous. The V gene lost 0 bases and the J gene lost 9 bases, with 4 bases spanning the gap. Germline V gene sequence: CDR1 SGHNT, CDR2 YYREEE (reference sequence). The length of the CDR3 is 12 residues. CDR3 sequence: CASSLEASPLHF. The CDR3, as DNA: TGTGCCAGCAGCTTGGAAGCTTCACCCCTCCACTTT. Full variable domain (outside the CDR3, taken from reference TRBV5-4 and TRBJ1-6): ETGVTQSPTHLIKTRGQQVTLRCSSQSGHNTVSWYQQALGQGPQFIFQYYREEENGRGNFPPRFSGLQFPNYSSELNVNALELDDSALYLCASSLEASPLHFGNGTRLTVT.

V usage is TRBV5-1 and J usage is TRBJ2-1; D uncertain. The germline V gene encodes CDR1 SGHRS and CDR2 YFSETQ. This CDR3 is 16 amino acids long. The ends were cut back, 0 bases at V and 3 bases at J, with 13 bases in the middle. The CDR3 is CASSLVESSGYNEQFF. The CDR3 region has the DNA TGCGCCAGCAGCTTGGTCGAGTCAAGTGGCTACAATGAGCAGTTCTTC.

The chain joins TRBV5-6 to TRBJ1-2; no clear D. V was trimmed by 4 bases and J by 12 bases, leaving 22 bases between them. In germline, CDR1 is SGHDT, CDR2 YYEEEE. This CDR3 is built from 14 residues. CDR3 loop: CASSIRALNKEHTF. CDR3 sequence (DNA): TGTGCCAGCAGCATCCGGGCCCTAAACAAAGAACACACCTTC.

The chain has TRBV5-1 and TRBJ2-7; weak D call: TRBD2 (5 bases). Germline lookup yields CDR1 SGHRS and CDR2 YFSETQ. CDR3 length equals 15 residues. Deletions cut 7 bases from V and 2 bases from J, with 19 bases between. CDR3 residues: CASGVIWTPTYEQYF. The CDR3 DNA follows: TGCGCCAGCGGGGTAATTTGGACTCCAACCTACGAGCAGTACTTC. Full variable domain (outside the CDR3, taken from reference TRBV5-1 and TRBJ2-7): KAGVTQTPRYLIKTRGQQVTLSCSPISGHRSVSWYQQTPGQGLQFLFEYFSETQRNKGNFPGRFSGRQFSNSRSEMNVSTLELGDSALYLCASGVIWTPTYEQYFGPGTRLTVT.